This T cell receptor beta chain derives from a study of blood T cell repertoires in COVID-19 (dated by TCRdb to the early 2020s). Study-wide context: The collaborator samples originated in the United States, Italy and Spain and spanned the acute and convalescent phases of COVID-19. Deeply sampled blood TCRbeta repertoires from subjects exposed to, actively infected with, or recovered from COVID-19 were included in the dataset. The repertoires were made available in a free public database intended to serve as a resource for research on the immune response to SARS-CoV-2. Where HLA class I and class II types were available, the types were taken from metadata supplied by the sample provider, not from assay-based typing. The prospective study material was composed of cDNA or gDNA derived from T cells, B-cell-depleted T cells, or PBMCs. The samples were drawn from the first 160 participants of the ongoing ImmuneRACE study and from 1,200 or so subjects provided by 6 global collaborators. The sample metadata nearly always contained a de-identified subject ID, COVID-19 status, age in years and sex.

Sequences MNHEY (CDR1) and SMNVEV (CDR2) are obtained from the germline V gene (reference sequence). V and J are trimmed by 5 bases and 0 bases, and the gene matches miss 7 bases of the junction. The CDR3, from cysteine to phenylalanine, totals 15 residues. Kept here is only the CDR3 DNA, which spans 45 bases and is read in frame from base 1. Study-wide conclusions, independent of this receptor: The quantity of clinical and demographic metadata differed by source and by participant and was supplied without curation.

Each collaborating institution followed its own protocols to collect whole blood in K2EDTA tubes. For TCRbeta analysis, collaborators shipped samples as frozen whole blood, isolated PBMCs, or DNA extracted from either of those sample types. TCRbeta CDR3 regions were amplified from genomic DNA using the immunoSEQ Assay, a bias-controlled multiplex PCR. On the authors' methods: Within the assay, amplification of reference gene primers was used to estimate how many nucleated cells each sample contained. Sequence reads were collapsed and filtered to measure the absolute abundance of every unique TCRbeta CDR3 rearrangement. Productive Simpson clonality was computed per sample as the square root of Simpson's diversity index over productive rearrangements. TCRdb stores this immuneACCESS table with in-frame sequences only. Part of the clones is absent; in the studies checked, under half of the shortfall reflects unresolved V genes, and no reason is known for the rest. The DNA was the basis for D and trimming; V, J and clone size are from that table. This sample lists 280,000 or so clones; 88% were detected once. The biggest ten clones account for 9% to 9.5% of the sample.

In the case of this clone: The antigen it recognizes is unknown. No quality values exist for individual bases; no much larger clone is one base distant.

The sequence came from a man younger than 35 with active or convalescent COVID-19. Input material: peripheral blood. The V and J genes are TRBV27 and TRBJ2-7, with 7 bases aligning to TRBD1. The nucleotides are TGTGCCAGCAGTCGTACAGGGGCGGGCTCCTACGAGCAGTACTTC. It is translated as CASSRTGAGSYEQYF.